Listed below are T cell receptor beta chains from one sample, sequenced in a study of CD8 T cells in ankylosing spondylitis. In TCRdb, the 5' RACE reads were re-called with MiXCR into one record per CDR3 protein. This table has around 890,000 distinct CDR3 sequences, approximately 10% appearing once. The sequenced sample was blood, either unsorted or a sorted T cell fraction (not recorded which). These receptors came from a male donor with ankylosing spondylitis. CDR3s include the opening cysteine and the closing phenylalanine or tryptophan. D genes are given only for firm matches. Clone size is given for some rows only: seen once, a few or many times, or a class if the clone is expanded.

many TRBJ2-5 TRBV20-1 TRBD2 CSAGAAGLAATQYF TGCAGTGCTGGGGCAGCGGGGCTCGCAGCGACCCAGTACTTC
few TRBJ2-7 TRBV20-1 TRBD1 CSSPGQGTYEQYF TGCAGTTCACCGGGACAGGGGACCTACGAGCAGTACTTC
many TRBJ2-5 TRBV5-1 NA CASSTKVGRGGETQYF TGCGCCAGCAGTACAAAGGTCGGGAGAGGAGGAGAGACCCAGTACTTC
NA TRBJ2-1 TRBV20-1 NA CSATDTNNEQFF TGCAGTGCTACAGACACTAACAATGAGCAGTTCTTC
NA TRBJ1-1 TRBV2 NA CASLGRYLNTEAFF TGTGCCAGCCTGGGACGATATTTGAACACTGAAGCTTTCTTT
NA TRBJ2-1 TRBV12-3/TRBV12-4 NA CASSFQGPTYNEQFF TGTGCCAGCAGTTTTCAGGGGCCGACCTACAATGAGCAGTTCTTC
NA TRBJ2-3 TRBV28 TRBD2 CASTSTGGREPDTQYF TGTGCCAGCACCTCAACCGGCGGGAGGGAACCAGATACGCAGTATTTT
NA TRBJ2-5 TRBV9 NA CASSVDGTRQETQYF TGTGCCAGCAGCGTCGACGGGACGAGACAAGAGACCCAGTACTTC
many TRBJ1-1 TRBV10-3 NA CAIRGTTLDTEAFF TGTGCCATCAGGGGCACAACCTTGGACACTGAAGCTTTCTTT
NA TRBJ2-7 TRBV7-2 TRBD1 CASSIRQGIHEQYF TGTGCCAGCAGCATAAGACAGGGAATCCACGAGCAGTACTTC
many TRBJ2-1 TRBV19 TRBD2 CASSSRGGGYNEQFF TGTGCCAGTAGTTCCCGCGGGGGGGGTTACAATGAGCAGTTCTTC
many TRBJ1-2 TRBV29-1 NA CSVGNPDYGYTF TGCAGCGTTGGTAACCCCGACTATGGCTACACCTTC
many TRBJ2-7 TRBV20-1 NA CSAPSRDKAYEQYF TGCAGTGCCCCATCCCGGGACAAGGCCTACGAGCAGTACTTC
few TRBJ2-7 TRBV9 NA CASSPDSASSYEQYF TGTGCCAGCAGCCCCGACTCCGCGAGCTCCTACGAGCAGTACTTC
few TRBJ2-7 TRBV7-2 NA CASSLGGKSYEQYF TGTGCCAGCAGCTTAGGCGGCAAATCCTACGAGCAGTACTTC
many TRBJ2-2 TRBV6-5 NA CASSYPTGELFF TGTGCCAGCAGTTACCCCACCGGGGAGCTGTTTTTT
many TRBJ2-3 TRBV4-2 NA CASSRPSGTDTQYF TGTGCCAGCAGCCGGCCCAGTGGCACAGATACGCAGTATTTT
few TRBJ1-5 TRBV28 TRBD1 CASSRTGGFNQPQHF TGTGCCAGCAGTCGGACAGGGGGCTTCAATCAGCCCCAGCATTTT
NA TRBJ2-7 TRBV7-2 TRBD1 CASRLAGQGDTYEQYF TGTGCCAGCAGGTTGGCCGGACAGGGCGATACCTACGAGCAGTACTTC
few TRBJ2-3 TRBV20-1 NA CSATKREMADTQYF TGCAGTGCTACAAAACGGGAGATGGCAGATACGCAGTATTTT
NA TRBJ2-2 TRBV5-1 NA CASRVAGELFF TGCGCCAGCAGAGTTGCCGGGGAGCTGTTTTTT
NA TRBJ2-7 TRBV27 TRBD2 CASTPSGGLSSYEQYF TGTGCCAGCACCCCCTCCGGGGGGTTGAGCTCCTACGAGCAGTACTTC
NA TRBJ1-5 TRBV6-2/TRBV6-3 TRBD1 CASTPGTVYQPQHF TGTGCCAGCACCCCGGGGACAGTTTATCAGCCCCAGCATTTT
NA TRBJ2-7 TRBV6-5 TRBD1 CASSYSRRQGLVGQYF TGTGCCAGCAGTTACTCCCGCCGACAGGGCCTTGTCGGGCAGTACTTC
NA TRBJ1-5 TRBV20-1 NA CSAKQGRDNQPQHF TGCAGTGCCAAACAGGGACGGGACAATCAGCCCCAGCATTTT
few TRBJ1-1 TRBV5-1 NA CASSLARPGEAFF TGCGCCAGCAGCTTGGCCCGACCTGGGGAAGCTTTCTTT
few TRBJ2-5 TRBV11-2 NA CASSLTRGSETQYF TGTGCCAGCAGCTTAACTCGGGGCTCAGAGACCCAGTACTTC
many TRBJ2-1 TRBV11-2 NA CASSSTGPKYNEQFF TGTGCCAGCAGCTCTACCGGGCCTAAGTACAATGAGCAGTTCTTC
few TRBJ1-4 TRBV3-1 TRBD1 CASSQVGQGTEKLFF TGTGCCAGCAGCCAAGTTGGACAGGGTACTGAAAAACTGTTTTTT
NA TRBJ1-4 TRBV29-1 TRBD1 CSVEDRVDEKLFF TGCAGCGTTGAGGACAGGGTGGACGAAAAACTGTTTTTT
few TRBJ2-7 TRBV20-1 NA CRPGHPSYEQYF TGCAGACCGGGACACCCCTCCTACGAGCAGTACTTC
many TRBJ2-3 TRBV25-1 NA CASSESRDTQYF TGTGCCAGCAGTGAAAGTAGGGATACGCAGTATTTT
NA TRBJ2-2 TRBV28 NA CAARGTGELFF TGTGCTGCCAGAGGGACCGGGGAGCTGTTTTTT
many TRBJ1-1 TRBV29-1 TRBD1 CSVDKTGGRTEAFF TGCAGCGTCGATAAGACAGGGGGTAGGACTGAAGCTTTCTTT
NA TRBJ2-7 TRBV3-1 TRBD2 CASSQVPGGSYEQYF TGTGCCAGCAGCCAAGTCCCGGGAGGGTCCTACGAGCAGTACTTC
NA TRBJ2-3 TRBV20-1 TRBD2 CSATKLLAGEYGTQYF TGCAGTGCTACCAAGCTATTAGCGGGGGAGTACGGTACGCAGTATTTT
NA TRBJ2-7 TRBV28 TRBD1 CASSQGDRALSYEQYF TGTGCCAGCAGCCAGGGAGACAGGGCCCTCTCCTACGAGCAGTACTTC
few TRBJ1-1 TRBV7-9 TRBD1 CASSYRGGLGEAFF TGTGCCAGCAGCTACAGGGGAGGGTTGGGTGAAGCTTTCTTT
NA TRBJ2-2 TRBV19 NA CASSSGRRGGELFF TGTGCCAGTAGTTCGGGACGGCGCGGCGGGGAGCTGTTTTTT
NA TRBJ2-1 TRBV28 TRBD1 CASSRQGAKYNEQFF TGTGCCAGCAGCCGACAGGGGGCGAAGTACAATGAGCAGTTCTTC
few TRBJ2-5 TRBV7-9 TRBD2 CASSIVGTTEETQYF TGTGCCAGCAGCATCGTTGGGACTACAGAAGAGACCCAGTACTTC
NA TRBJ1-2 TRBV6-5 NA CASSFNMRGYTF TGTGCCAGCAGTTTCAATATGCGTGGCTACACCTTC
many TRBJ2-7 TRBV20-1 NA CSAQLDYSYEQYF TGCAGTGCTCAATTGGACTACTCCTACGAGCAGTACTTC
NA TRBJ2-1 TRBV20-1 TRBD2 CSARATSGSDEQFF TGCAGTGCCCGGGCGACTAGCGGGAGCGATGAGCAGTTCTTC
few TRBJ1-1 TRBV7-2 NA CASSLAPRANTEAFF TGTGCCAGCAGCTTAGCGCCCAGGGCGAACACTGAAGCTTTCTTT
NA TRBJ2-1 TRBV11-3 TRBD2 CASSPGTSGVVDNEQFF TGTGCCAGCAGCCCTGGGACTAGCGGCGTTGTTGACAATGAGCAGTTCTTC
few TRBJ2-7 TRBV6-1 TRBD1 CANPGQGKYEQYF TGTGCCAACCCGGGACAGGGGAAGTACGAGCAGTACTTC
few TRBJ2-7 TRBV4-3 TRBD2 CASSQELAGSDEQYF TGCGCCAGCAGCCAAGAACTAGCGGGGTCGGACGAGCAGTACTTC
NA TRBJ1-5 TRBV20-1 NA CCARPGAGNQPQHF TGCTGTGCTAGGCCGGGGGCTGGCAATCAGCCCCAGCATTTT
once TRBJ2-2 TRBV7-9 NA CASSLRMEATGELFF TGTGCCAGCAGCTTAAGAATGGAGGCCACCGGGGAGCTGTTTTTT
NA TRBJ1-6 TRBV5-1 TRBD1 CASSRTGVVSPLHF TGCGCCAGCAGCCGGACAGGGGTAGTTTCACCCCTCCACTTT
many TRBJ2-1 TRBV20-1 TRBD1 CSARVLDRGNDEQFF TGCAGTGCTAGGGTCCTGGACAGGGGCAACGATGAGCAGTTCTTC
NA TRBJ1-1 TRBV25-1 NA CASSNPNGGDTEAFF TGTGCCAGCAGTAATCCGAATGGAGGGGACACTGAAGCTTTCTTT
NA TRBJ2-7 TRBV6-2/TRBV6-3 TRBD2 CASSYSDPTLAGGPGYEQYF TGTGCCAGCAGTTACTCTGACCCCACGCTAGCGGGGGGGCCGGGCTACGAGCAGTACTTC
NA TRBJ1-6 TRBV28 NA CASSSRFEGSYNSPLHF TGTGCCAGCAGTTCACGATTCGAGGGGTCCTATAATTCACCCCTCCACTTT